A single sample gave rise to the 10 T cell receptor beta chains below, sequenced in a study of blood T cell repertoires in COVID-19 (dated by TCRdb to 2020 to 2022). Libraries were constructed by the immunoSEQ multiplex PCR assay. This is the immuneACCESS table as TCRdb keeps it, with only in-frame sequences that have V and J called. A part of the clones is gone; compared with another copy, unresolved V genes explain less than half, and the rest is unexplained. Across this sample there are around 200,000 clones, with around 83% seen only once. Of the sample, about 8.1% falls within the top ten clones. Material: peripheral blood. Receptors originate from a woman aged 50 to 60 with acute or convalescent COVID-19.

The J gene is TRBJ1-4, the V gene TRBV6-6, with 10 bases fitting TRBD1. This CDR3 contains 17 residues. V dropped 5 bases and J dropped 6; count of bases not matched to a gene: 12. CDR1 is MNHNY, CDR2 SVGAGI, per germline (reference sequence). This CDR3 is CASSLRTGGEGDEKLFF. The CDR3 DNA reads TGTGCCAGCAGTCTTAGGACAGGGGGGGAGGGGGATGAAAAACTGTTTTTT.

The chain's CDR3 is CASSQGDNIQETQYF. The CDR3 DNA sequence: TGTGCCAGCAGCCAAGGTGACAACATTCAAGAGACCCAGTACTTC. V gene TRBV3-1 (or the pseudogene TRBV3-2) combines with J gene TRBJ2-5, with no clear D. The germline gives CDR1 LGHDT, CDR2 YNNKEL (reference sequence). V lost 1 base to trimming and J lost 2 bases, with 11 bases between them. The CDR3 loop spans 15 amino acids.

V and J are TRBV7-8 and TRBJ2-5; 9 bases align to TRBD2. V gave up 5 bases and J gave up 4 bases; unmatched junction bases: 11. Germline CDR1 reads SGHVS; CDR2 reads FQNEAQ. This CDR3 comprises 16 residues. Here the CDR3 DNA reads TGTGCCAGCAGCCTGATAGGGGCGGGAGGGCCAGAGACCCAGTACTTC. Translation: CASSLIGAGGPETQYF.

The chain couples TRBV27 to TRBJ2-3, with a possible D match to TRBD2 (6 bases). Trimming removed 7 bases at V and 8 bases at J, with 19 bases between. The CDR3 has 14 amino acids. The germline V gene encodes CDR1 MNHEY and CDR2 SMNVEV (reference sequence). The CDR3 DNA sequence: TGTGCCAGCACCTCGTCCGGGAGCGCCCTTACGCAGTATTTT. Translated: CASTSSGSALTQYF.

The chain carries TRBV28 and TRBJ2-3; TRBD1 might be the D (7 bases). V dropped 3 bases and J dropped 3 bases, with 16 bases sitting between them. CDR3 length equals 16 residues. The germline V gene has CDR1 MDHEN and CDR2 SYDVKM. Here the CDR3 DNA reads TGTGCCAGCAGTTTCCAGGGGGGAGTCGGGACAGATACGCAGTATTTT. This gives the protein CASSFQGGVGTDTQYF.

The chain uses TRBV10-2 and TRBJ2-3; 7 nucleotides align to TRBD2. The V gene end was trimmed by 8 bases and the J gene end by 2 bases; junction bases not matched to a gene: 7. The CDR3 length is 14 residues. Per the germline V gene, CDR1 is WSHSY and CDR2 is SAAADI. The CDR3 loop is CASGGGRATDTQYF. DNA for the CDR3: TGCGCCAGCGGGGGGGGGAGGGCCACAGATACGCAGTATTTT.

The chain is built from TRBV29-1 and TRBJ1-1; D uncertain. Trimming shortened V by 6 bases and J by 3 bases, and 14 bases separated the two germline ends. The CDR3 has 13 amino acids. CDR1 SQVTM and CDR2 ANQGSEA come from the germline V gene. The CDR3 nucleotides are TGCAGCGTCGAAAAAGAACGGGACACTGAAGCTTTCTTT. This translates into CSVEKERDTEAFF.

V is TRBV5-1 and J is TRBJ1-5; no firm D call. The V end lost 2 bases, the J end lost 9 bases, and 12 bases lay between the germline ends. The length of the CDR3 is 13 residues. CDR1 and CDR2 from the germline V gene are SGHRS and YFSETQ. Written as DNA, the CDR3 is TGCGCCAGCAGCTTAAATCCCCCCGGGCCCCAGCATTTT. Amino acid sequence: CASSLNPPGPQHF.

This sequence joins TRBV28 and TRBJ1-3; 8 nucleotides line up with TRBD1. J lost 0 bases, V lost 5 bases, and 6 bases had no gene match. The CDR3 is made up of 16 amino acids. Germline CDR1 MDHEN, CDR2 SYDVKM. Written as DNA, the CDR3 is TGTGCCAGCAGTCCCCACACAGGGGGCTCTGGAAACACCATATATTTT. Translated, it gives CASSPHTGGSGNTIYF.

For the CDR3, the DNA is TGTGCCACCAGTGATCCCAGACTAGCGGGGTCCCCAACAGATACGCAGTATTTT. This translates into CATSDPRLAGSPTDTQYF. V usage is TRBV24-1 and J usage is TRBJ2-3; 11 bases fit TRBD2. The CDR3 consists of 18 residues. Looked up from germline, CDR1 is KGHDR and CDR2 is SFDVKD. V lost 3 bases and J lost 3; bases outside the gene matches: 10.